This TCR beta chain appears in the sequencing data of a study of blood T cell repertoires in COVID-19. Study as a whole: Samples of COVID-19 (acute and convalescent) were obtained from the United States, Italy and Spain.

A COVID-19 case had been met by exposed participants during the 2 weeks before study entry. As originally analysed: For nucleated cells, counts were estimated from reference gene primer amplification. Method: immunoSEQ multiplex PCR; TCRdb's copy keeps in-frame clones and lacks some. The V and J calls and clone size were taken over from that table, and D and trimming were inferred from the DNA. The table lists around 320,000 clones, roughly nine tenths of them singletons. This TCR derives from a woman aged 25 to 39 who had been exposed to COVID-19. The sequencing input was PBMCs or T cells enriched from blood (not recorded which).

The CDR3 reads CASSPNGRSFSYEQYF. The CDR3, as DNA: TGTGCCAGCAGCCCCAACGGCAGGTCCTTCTCCTACGAGCAGTACTTC. The rearrangement joins TRBV27 to TRBJ2-7, with D hard to call. The CDR3 contains 16 residues. Germline V gene sequence: CDR1 MNHEY, CDR2 SMNVEV (reference sequence). V lost 6 bases and J 0 bases, leaving 18 bases between the germline ends.